This TCR beta chain appears in the sequencing data of a study of kidney transplant recipient with SARS-CoV-2 infection. As for this clonotype: Since a much larger clone is just one base distant, this may be a read error.

TCRdb called the reads again in MiXCR, with one record for every CDR3 protein. The sample comprises approximately 250,000 distinct CDR3 sequences, more than 25% of which are singletons, and roughly 7% rests with the top ten. This TCR came from a young adult male patient who had COVID-19 and was a kidney transplant recipient. A subset of T cells may come from the graft donor. The sequencing used a blood sample, collected at baseline and on day 111 from a kidney transplant recipient.

The CDR3, as DNA: TGTGCAGGTCGCCACGCGCGGACTCCACGAAAGACCTATGGCTACACCTTC. The encoded protein is CAGRHARTPRKTYGYTF. The chain uses TRBV12-2 and TRBJ1-2. TRBV12-2 is annotated as a pseudogene. This CDR3 has 17 residues.